This T cell receptor beta chain comes out of a study of T cells after yellow fever vaccination. General observations from the study: Weaker, the secondary response peaked sooner, at day 5 versus 15.

This clonotype has ten or more counts. Its matching antigen is unknown. Using its own MiXCR run on the 5' RACE reads, TCRdb lists one record per CDR3 protein. The sample holds about 310,000 distinct CDR3 sequences, 3.6% seen once. CDR3 size: 15 residues. The V gene lost 5 bases and the J gene lost 4 bases, with 16 bases spanning the gap. CDR1 and CDR2 (germline): SGHTA, FQGTGA. The source was PBMCs, collected on the day of the yellow fever booster vaccination. This clonotype was obtained from a man between 18 and 35 years old who received the YFV17D yellow fever vaccine. The chain joins TRBV7-3 to TRBJ2-3; tentative D call: TRBD2 (5 bases). The CDR3 DNA sequence: TGTGCCAGCAGCCCTCTGGGCGGGCGGCCAGATACGCAGTATTTT. Translation gives CASSPLGGRPDTQYF.